One and the same sample provided the 26 T cell receptor beta chains below, sequenced in a study of T-cell memory formation after mild COVID-19. TCRdb independently ran MiXCR on the 5' RACE reads; one entry per CDR3 protein. This sample has just over 60,000 distinct CDR3 sequences, with less than 9.5% found just once. Material: PBMCs or a T cell subset sorted from them (not recorded which). These receptors were taken from a man between 18 and 29 years old who had mild COVID-19 (a few samples of this study predate the infection). Cell type and time point are not known.

The chain has TRBV5-1 and TRBJ1-1; possible D gene TRBD1, 6 bases. V dropped 1 base and J dropped 4 bases, with 11 bases sitting between them. This CDR3 comprises 14 residues. The V gene's germline CDR1 is SGHRS and CDR2 YFSETQ. The chain's CDR3 is CASSLRGRVTEAFF. The CDR3 DNA sequence: TGCGCCAGCAGCTTGAGGGGGAGGGTCACTGAAGCTTTCTTT.

On this clonotype itself: It may be a read error: a sequence one base away is much more abundant. The genes are TRBV15 and TRBJ1-1; tentatively, D is TRBD1 (5 bases). V lost 5 bases and J 11 bases, leaving 18 bases between the germline ends. Germline V gene lookup returns CDR1 LNHNV and CDR2 YYDKDF (reference sequence). The CDR3 runs to 13 residues. CDR3 DNA: TGTGCCACCAGCTCAGGGCCCCTGTCGGTTGCTTTCTTT. Protein product: CATSSGPLSVAFF. Complete variable domain (other parts from reference TRBV15 and TRBJ1-1): DAMVIQNPRYQVTQFGKPVTLSCSQTLNHNVMYWYQQKSSQAPKLLFHYYDKDFNNEADTPDNFQSRRPNTSFCFLDIRSPGLGDTAMYLCATSSGPLSVAFFGQGTRLTVV.

The gene calls are TRBV12-3 or TRBV12-4 and TRBJ2-1; 9 bases fit TRBD2. V trimming: 4 bases; J trimming: 13 bases; junction bases outside the gene matches: 11. The CDR3 is made up of 14 amino acids. CDR3 in DNA: TGTGCCAGCAGTTCGCGGGGGGGCCTGAGTTTTCAGTTCTTC. Its translation: CASSSRGGLSFQFF.

This clonotype occurred many times. The V call is TRBV7-2, the J call TRBJ2-2; D is tentatively TRBD1 or TRBD2 (5 bases each). The ends were cut back, 5 bases at V and 0 bases at J, with 10 bases in the middle. Germline CDR1 and CDR2: SGHTA and FQGNSA. This CDR3 region has 15 residues. The CDR3 DNA is TGTGCCAGCAGCAGGGACCCCACGAACACCGGGGAGCTGTTTTTT. Amino acids: CASSRDPTNTGELFF.

The J gene is TRBJ2-1, the V gene TRBV15; 9 bases are shared with TRBD2. Germline trimming cut 9 bases from V and 6 bases from J; bases unmatched to any gene: 9. Germline V gives CDR1 LNHNV, CDR2 YYDKDF (reference sequence). The CDR3 sequence is 14 residues long. CDR3 sequence reads: CATAGGRRGNEQFF. The CDR3 DNA sequence: TGTGCCACGGCGGGAGGGCGGAGGGGCAATGAGCAGTTCTTC.

This clonotype was detected only once. This chain joins TRBV5-1 and TRBJ2-5; D assignment may be TRBD1 or TRBD2 (5 bases each). V was cut by 3 bases and J by 5 bases, with 17 bases left in between. Germline V gene sequence: CDR1 SGHRS, CDR2 YFSETQ. The CDR3 totals 15 residues. CDR3 protein: CASSSGREGEETQYF. CDR3 nucleotide sequence: TGCGCCAGCAGCTCCGGCCGGGAAGGGGAGGAGACCCAGTACTTC.

In this sample, this clonotype turned up many times. The chain links TRBV7-2 to TRBJ1-1; no definite D call. V shed 6 bases and J shed 1 base, with 6 bases lying between them. Per the germline V gene, CDR1 is SGHTA and CDR2 is FQGNSA. The CDR3 is 12 amino acids. The CDR3 region has the DNA TGTGCCAGCAGAGCCTGGAACACTGAAGCTTTCTTT. This gives the protein CASRAWNTEAFF.

A note on this clonotype: The junction differs from germline at one of its ends, possibly a read error. The rearrangement uses TRBV12-3 or TRBV12-4 and TRBJ2-5; D is undetermined. The CDR3 runs 13 residues. In DNA, the CDR3 is TGTGCCAGCAGTGACCAGTTCAAGGGTTACTCTCACTTC. Its protein product is CASSDQFKGYSHF.

This CDR3 reads CASSWGQASEQYV. The DNA for the CDR3 is TGTGCCAGCAGTTGGGGGCAAGCGTCCGAGCAGTACGTC. This rearrangement joins TRBV6-2 or TRBV6-3 to TRBJ2-7; D may be TRBD1 (6 bases). This CDR3 has 13 residues. Germline V gives CDR1 MNHEY, CDR2 SVGEGT. V shed 4 bases and J shed 6 bases, with 13 bases lying between them.

This clonotype was detected only a few times. This chain links TRBV28 with TRBJ2-1; possible D gene TRBD1, 6 bases. The CDR3 extends over 12 amino acids. Per germline, CDR1 MDHEN and CDR2 SYDVKM. V dropped 6 bases and J dropped 5 bases, with 8 bases sitting between them. The CDR3 loop reads CASRDRHNEQFF. In DNA, the CDR3 is TGTGCCAGCAGGGACAGACACAATGAGCAGTTCTTC.

The chain uses TRBV6-5 and TRBJ1-6, with D possibly being TRBD1 (5 bases). Germline V gene data show CDR1 as MNHEY and CDR2 as SVGAGI. The V and J ends lost 0 bases and 8 bases respectively, with 5 bases between them. This CDR3 comprises 13 residues. CDR3 loop: CASSYSGDSPLHF. CDR3 DNA: TGTGCCAGCAGTTACTCGGGGGATTCACCCCTCCACTTT.

This clonotype was seen a handful of times. This chain uses TRBV9 with TRBJ1-1, with 8 nucleotides matching TRBD1. V shed 2 bases and J 1 base; nucleotides not matched to a gene: 1. The CDR3 is 14 amino acids. Germline CDR1 SGDLS, CDR2 YYNGEE. Here the CDR3 reads CASSVTGENTEAFF. DNA of the CDR3: TGTGCCAGCAGCGTGACAGGGGAGAACACTGAAGCTTTCTTT.

This clonotype has ten or more counts. This chain uses TRBV2 with TRBJ2-1; 13 positions agree with TRBD2. CDR1 and CDR2 from the germline V gene are SNHLY and FYNNEI. J gave up 8 bases and V 2 bases, and 6 bases lay outside the gene matches. The CDR3 loop spans 16 amino acids. The CDR3 sequence is CASSESTSGGADEQFF. DNA of the CDR3: TGTGCCAGCAGTGAATCTACTAGCGGGGGGGCGGATGAGCAGTTCTTC.

The chain is built from TRBV7-2 and TRBJ1-1; 7 bases align to TRBD1. CDR3 size: 13 residues. Trimming took 5 bases from V and 6 from J; bases not matched to a gene: 6. Germline CDR1 reads SGHTA; CDR2 reads FQGNSA. This CDR3 is CASSLRTGPEAFF. The CDR3, as DNA: TGTGCCAGCAGCCTACGGACAGGTCCTGAAGCTTTCTTT.

V gene TRBV12-3 or TRBV12-4 combines with J gene TRBJ1-6; 8 bases line up with TRBD1. CDR3 length equals 13 residues. Losses at the gene ends were 5 bases for V and 13 bases for J; bases not matched to a gene: 7. The chain's CDR3 is CASSPDRESPLHF. In DNA form, the CDR3 reads TGTGCCAGCAGTCCGGACAGGGAGTCTCCCCTCCACTTT.

The chain is built from TRBV5-1 and TRBJ2-5; no reliable D call. Trimming removed 4 bases at V and 1 base at J, with 17 bases between. The germline CDR1 and CDR2 sequences are SGHRS and YFSETQ. The CDR3 runs 16 residues. The CDR3 DNA is TGCGCCAGCAGCCGGACCCAGTCCGGCGGCCAAGAGACCCAGTACTTC. Protein: CASSRTQSGGQETQYF.

This clonotype was counted only a few times. The gene calls are TRBV7-2 and TRBJ2-3, with TRBD2 matching over 8 bases. This CDR3 comprises 14 residues. Looked up from germline, CDR1 is SGHTA and CDR2 is FQGNSA. The V segment lost 2 bases and the J segment 4 bases; nucleotides outside the gene matches: 2. CDR3 residues: CASSLPGGADTQYF. The CDR3, as DNA: TGTGCCAGCAGCTTACCCGGGGGGGCAGATACGCAGTATTTT.

V gene TRBV5-1 combines with J gene TRBJ2-7; D is perhaps TRBD1 (6 bases). Germline assignment: CDR1 SGHRS and CDR2 YFSETQ. Trimming shortened V by 4 bases and J by 1 base, and 12 bases separated the two germline ends. The CDR3 is made up of 14 amino acids. CDR3 sequence reads: CASSVPGQSYEQYF. DNA of the CDR3: TGCGCCAGCAGCGTCCCGGGACAATCCTACGAGCAGTACTTC.

This clonotype was seen more than once but under ten times. The rearrangement links TRBV5-1 to TRBJ2-2, with D uncertain. Trimming shortened V by 5 bases and J by 9 bases, and 17 bases separated the two germline ends. The CDR3 runs 14 residues. Germline V lookup: CDR1 SGHRS, CDR2 YFSETQ. The CDR3 sequence: CASRETHDRRELFF. The CDR3 DNA follows: TGCGCCAGCAGGGAGACTCACGACCGACGGGAGCTGTTTTTT.

This clonotype is deemed medium-sized (0.01 to 0.1%). The V gene is TRBV5-1, the J gene TRBJ2-5; TRBD1 or TRBD2 may be the D gene (5 bases each). Germline V CDR1 and CDR2: SGHRS, YFSETQ. The CDR3 totals 13 residues. With 4 bases removed from V and 7 bases from J, the gap between germline ends came to 14 bases. The CDR3 region has the DNA TGCGCCAGCAGCACGGGACGTCAGGGGACCCAGTACTTC. It translates to CASSTGRQGTQYF.

The sample holds many counts of this clonotype. The chain employs TRBV5-1 and TRBJ2-1, with 9 bases aligning to TRBD2. From germline, CDR1 is SGHRS and CDR2 YFSETQ. The CDR3 sequence is 18 residues long. The junction had 8 bases not matched to a gene; V was cut back by 1 base and J by 0 bases. CDR3 sequence: CASSLTLAGPSSYNEQFF. CDR3 DNA: TGCGCCAGCAGCTTGACGCTAGCGGGGCCTAGCTCCTACAATGAGCAGTTCTTC.

This clonotype has more than one count but fewer than ten. This chain connects TRBV27 to TRBJ1-6; 9 bases are shared with TRBD1. The CDR3 loop spans 17 amino acids. Per germline, CDR1 MNHEY and CDR2 SMNVEV (reference sequence). J was trimmed by 8 bases and V by 0 bases; bases with no gene match: 8. The CDR3 sequence: CASSLSGSGQGDSPLHF. CDR3 DNA sequence: TGTGCCAGCAGTTTATCGGGGTCGGGACAGGGTGATTCACCCCTCCACTTT.

This clonotype was counted only a few times. The chain employs TRBV18 and TRBJ2-1; 9 positions agree with TRBD2. This CDR3 comprises 15 residues. CDR1 is KGHSH, CDR2 LQKENI, per germline. The V segment lost 1 base and the J segment 5 bases; nucleotides outside the gene matches: 3. The DNA of the CDR3 is TGTGCCAGCTCACCACTAGCGGGGGCCAACAATGAGCAGTTCTTC. As protein: CASSPLAGANNEQFF.

There are many counts of this clonotype. This chain connects TRBV5-1 to TRBJ2-1; TRBD1 matches at 7 bases. Germline assignment: CDR1 SGHRS and CDR2 YFSETQ. Trimming took 3 bases from V and 3 from J; bases not matched to a gene: 6. The CDR3 contains 15 residues. CDR3 protein: CASSSGTEVYNEQFF. The CDR3 nucleotides are TGCGCCAGCAGCTCCGGGACAGAGGTCTACAATGAGCAGTTCTTC.

This chain joins TRBV20-1 and TRBJ2-7, with 10 nucleotides matching TRBD2. J was trimmed by 3 bases and V by 3 bases; bases with no gene match: 8. This CDR3 contains 15 residues. Germline CDR1 reads DFQATT; CDR2 reads SNEGSKA (reference sequence). CDR3 sequence reads: CSASLAGGPHYEQYF. The DNA of the CDR3 is TGCAGTGCTAGTTTAGCGGGGGGTCCCCACTACGAGCAGTACTTC.

This clonotype was observed a single time. The V gene is TRBV7-9, the J gene TRBJ1-4, with D possibly matching TRBD1 (6 bases). Trimming removed 7 bases at V and 6 bases at J, with 21 bases between. The CDR3 has 16 residues. Germline V gene sequence: CDR1 SEHNR, CDR2 FQNEAQ (reference sequence). CDR3 amino acids: CASTAGQGYAYEKLFF. In nucleotides, the CDR3 is TGTGCCAGCACCGCCGGGCAGGGGTATGCCTATGAAAAACTGTTTTTT.